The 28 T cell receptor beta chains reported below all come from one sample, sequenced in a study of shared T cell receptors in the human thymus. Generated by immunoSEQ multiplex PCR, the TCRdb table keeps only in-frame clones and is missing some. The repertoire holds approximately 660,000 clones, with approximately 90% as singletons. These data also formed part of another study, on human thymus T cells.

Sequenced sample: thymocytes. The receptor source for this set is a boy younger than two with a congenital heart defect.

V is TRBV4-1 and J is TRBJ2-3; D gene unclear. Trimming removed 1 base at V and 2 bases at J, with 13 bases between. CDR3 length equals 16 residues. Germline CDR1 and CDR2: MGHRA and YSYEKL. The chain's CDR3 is CASSQVPLLLTDTQYF. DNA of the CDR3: TGCGCCAGCAGCCAAGTTCCTCTACTGCTCACAGATACGCAGTATTTT.

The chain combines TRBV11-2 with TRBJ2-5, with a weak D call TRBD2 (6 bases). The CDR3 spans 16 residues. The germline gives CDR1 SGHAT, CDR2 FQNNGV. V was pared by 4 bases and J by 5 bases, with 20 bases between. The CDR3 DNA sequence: TGTGCCAGCAGCTCCGAGATAGCGGAGGTCGAGGAGACCCAGTACTTC. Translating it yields CASSSEIAEVEETQYF.

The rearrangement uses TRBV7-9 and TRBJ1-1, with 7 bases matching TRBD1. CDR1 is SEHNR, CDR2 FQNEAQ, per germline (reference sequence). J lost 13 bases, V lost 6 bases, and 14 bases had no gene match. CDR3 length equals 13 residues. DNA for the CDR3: TGTGCCAGCAGAAACGACAGGGTGAGGTCCGTTTTCTTT. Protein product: CASRNDRVRSVFF.

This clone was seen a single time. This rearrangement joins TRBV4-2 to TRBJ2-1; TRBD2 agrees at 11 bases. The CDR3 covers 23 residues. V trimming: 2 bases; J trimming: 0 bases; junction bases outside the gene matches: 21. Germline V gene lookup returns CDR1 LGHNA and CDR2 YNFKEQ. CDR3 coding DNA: TGTGCCAGCAGCCAATCGGGACAGCCGCTGGGGACTAGCGGTCCAAGCTCCTACAATGAGCAGTTCTTC. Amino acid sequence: CASSQSGQPLGTSGPSSYNEQFF.

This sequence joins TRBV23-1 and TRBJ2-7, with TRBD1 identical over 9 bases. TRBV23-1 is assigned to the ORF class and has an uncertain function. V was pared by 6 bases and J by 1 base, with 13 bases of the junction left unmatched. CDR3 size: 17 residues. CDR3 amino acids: CASSPWGPGQGSYEQYF. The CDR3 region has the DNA TGCGCCAGCAGCCCATGGGGTCCGGGACAGGGTTCCTACGAGCAGTACTTC.

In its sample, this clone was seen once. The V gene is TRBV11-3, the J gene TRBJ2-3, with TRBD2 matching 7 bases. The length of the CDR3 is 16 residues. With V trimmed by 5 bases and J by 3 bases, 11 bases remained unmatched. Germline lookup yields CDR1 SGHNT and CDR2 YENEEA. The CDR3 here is CASSPRAGAVTDTQYF. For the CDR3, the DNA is TGTGCCAGCAGCCCCCGGGCGGGAGCAGTGACAGATACGCAGTATTTT.

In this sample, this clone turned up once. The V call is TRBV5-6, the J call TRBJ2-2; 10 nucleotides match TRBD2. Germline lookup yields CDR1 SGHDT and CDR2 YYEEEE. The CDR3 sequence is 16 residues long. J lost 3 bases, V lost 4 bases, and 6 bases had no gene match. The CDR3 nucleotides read TGTGCCAGCAGCCCCGGGACTAGCGTCGACACCGGGGAGCTGTTTTTT. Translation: CASSPGTSVDTGELFF. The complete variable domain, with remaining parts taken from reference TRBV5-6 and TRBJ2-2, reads DAGVTQSPTHLIKTRGQQVTLRCSPKSGHDTVSWYQQALGQGPQFIFQYYEEEERQRGNFPDRFSGHQFPNYSSELNVNALLLGDSALYLCASSPGTSVDTGELFFGEGSRLTVL.

DNA of the CDR3: TGTGCCAGCAGTGTCCAGGTGTCCTATTCCTACGAGCAGTACTTC. Translation gives CASSVQVSYSYEQYF. The rearrangement joins TRBV6-1 to TRBJ2-7; unclear D gene. Trimming took off 4 bases at V and 1 base at J, with 14 bases between the two ends. Per germline, CDR1 MNHNS and CDR2 SASEGT. CDR3 length: 15 residues.

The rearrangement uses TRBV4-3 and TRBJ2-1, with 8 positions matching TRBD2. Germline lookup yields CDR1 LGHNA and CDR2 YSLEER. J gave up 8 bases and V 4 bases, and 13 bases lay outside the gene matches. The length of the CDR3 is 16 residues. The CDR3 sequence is CASSLHASAGVDEQFF. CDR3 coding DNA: TGCGCCAGCAGCCTCCATGCCTCAGCGGGAGTGGATGAGCAGTTCTTC.

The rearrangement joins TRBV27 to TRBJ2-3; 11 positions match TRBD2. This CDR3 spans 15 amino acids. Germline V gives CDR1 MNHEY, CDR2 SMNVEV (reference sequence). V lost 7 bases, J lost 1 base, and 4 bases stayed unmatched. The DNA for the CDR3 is TGTGCCAGCACCCGTAGCGGGAGGGGCACAGATACGCAGTATTTT. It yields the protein CASTRSGRGTDTQYF.

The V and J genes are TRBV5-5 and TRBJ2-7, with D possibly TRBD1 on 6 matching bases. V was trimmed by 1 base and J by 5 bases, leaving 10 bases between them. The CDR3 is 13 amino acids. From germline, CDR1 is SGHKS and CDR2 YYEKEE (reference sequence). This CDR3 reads CASSLFRGDEQYF. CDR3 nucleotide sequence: TGTGCCAGCAGCTTGTTCAGGGGCGACGAGCAGTACTTC.

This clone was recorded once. The CDR3 loop reads CASSHREAGGRETQYF. CDR3 DNA sequence: TGTGCCAGCAGCCACCGGGAGGCGGGAGGTAGGGAGACCCAGTACTTC. The chain combines TRBV14 with TRBJ2-5; 8 nucleotides align to TRBD2. CDR1 SGHDN and CDR2 FVKESK come from the germline V gene. The V gene end was trimmed by 3 bases and the J gene end by 5 bases; junction bases not matched to a gene: 11. This CDR3 is 16 amino acids long.

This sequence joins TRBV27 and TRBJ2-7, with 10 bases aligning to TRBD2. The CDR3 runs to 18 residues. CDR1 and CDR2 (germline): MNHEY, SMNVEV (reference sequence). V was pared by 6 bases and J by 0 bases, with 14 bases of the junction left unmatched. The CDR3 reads CASSQNYGPSGSSYEQYF. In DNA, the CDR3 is TGTGCCAGCAGCCAGAACTACGGTCCTAGCGGGAGCTCCTACGAGCAGTACTTC.

The CDR3 DNA reads as TGTGCCAGCTCAGCGGCCCCGACTAGCGTGCAAAGCTCCTACAATGAGCAGTTCTTC. It is translated as CASSAAPTSVQSSYNEQFF. The chain is built from TRBV18 and TRBJ2-1; 8 bases fit TRBD2. The V segment lost 5 bases and the J segment 0 bases; nucleotides outside the gene matches: 15. This CDR3 has 19 amino acids. In germline, CDR1 is KGHSH, CDR2 LQKENI. The full variable domain, its missing parts supplied by reference TRBV18 and TRBJ2-1, is NAGVMQNPRHLVRRRGQEARLRCSPMKGHSHVYWYRQLPEEGLKFMVYLQKENIIDESGMPKERFSAEFPKEGPSILRIQQVVRGDSAAYFCASSAAPTSVQSSYNEQFFGPGTRLTVL.

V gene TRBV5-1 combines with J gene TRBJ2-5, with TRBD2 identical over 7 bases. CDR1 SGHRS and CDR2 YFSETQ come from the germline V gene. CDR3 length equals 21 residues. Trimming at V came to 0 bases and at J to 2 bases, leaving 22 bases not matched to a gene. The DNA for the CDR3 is TGCGCCAGCAGCTTGGCCAGGGAGCAGAAGTGGCGGGGGAGTGAACAAGAGACCCAGTACTTC. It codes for CASSLAREQKWRGSEQETQYF.

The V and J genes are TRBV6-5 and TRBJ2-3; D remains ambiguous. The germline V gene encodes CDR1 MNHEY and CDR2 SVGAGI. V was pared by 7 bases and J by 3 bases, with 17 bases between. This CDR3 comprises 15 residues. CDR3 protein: CASNGGHSGTDTQYF. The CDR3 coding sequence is TGTGCCAGCAACGGCGGTCATTCCGGGACAGATACGCAGTATTTT.

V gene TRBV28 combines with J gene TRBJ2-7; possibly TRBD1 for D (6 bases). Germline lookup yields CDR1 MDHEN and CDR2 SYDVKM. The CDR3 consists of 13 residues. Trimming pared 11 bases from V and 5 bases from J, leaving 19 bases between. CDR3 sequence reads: CAAPGTTMNEQYF. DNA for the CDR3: TGTGCCGCGCCCGGGACAACGATGAACGAGCAGTACTTC.

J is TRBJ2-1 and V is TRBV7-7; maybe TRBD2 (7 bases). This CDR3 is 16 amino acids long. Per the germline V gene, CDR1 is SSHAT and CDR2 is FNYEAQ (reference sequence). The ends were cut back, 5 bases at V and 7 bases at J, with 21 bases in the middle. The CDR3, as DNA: TGTGCCAGCAGCGCCGGACTAGGGGGTTTCGAGAATGAGCAGTTCTTC. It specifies CASSAGLGGFENEQFF.

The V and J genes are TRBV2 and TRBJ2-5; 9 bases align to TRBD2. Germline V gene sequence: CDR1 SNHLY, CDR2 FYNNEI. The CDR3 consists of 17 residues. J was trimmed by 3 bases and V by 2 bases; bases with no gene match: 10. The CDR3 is CASSEPRTSEIEETQYF. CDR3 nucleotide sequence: TGTGCCAGCAGTGAACCAAGGACTAGCGAGATTGAAGAGACCCAGTACTTC.

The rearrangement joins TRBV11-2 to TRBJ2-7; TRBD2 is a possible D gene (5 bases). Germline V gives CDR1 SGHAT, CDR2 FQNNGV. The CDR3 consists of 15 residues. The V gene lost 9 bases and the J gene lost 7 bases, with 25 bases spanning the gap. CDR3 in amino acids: CASRRTGDLPGEQYF. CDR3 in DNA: TGTGCCAGTCGGAGGACGGGCGACTTACCGGGGGAGCAGTACTTC.

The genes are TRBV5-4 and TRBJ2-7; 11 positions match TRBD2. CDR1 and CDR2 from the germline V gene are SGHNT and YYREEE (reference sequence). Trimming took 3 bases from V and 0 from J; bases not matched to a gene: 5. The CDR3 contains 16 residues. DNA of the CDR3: TGTGCCAGCAGCTCCGGACTAGCGGGCCCCTCCTACGAGCAGTACTTC. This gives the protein CASSSGLAGPSYEQYF.

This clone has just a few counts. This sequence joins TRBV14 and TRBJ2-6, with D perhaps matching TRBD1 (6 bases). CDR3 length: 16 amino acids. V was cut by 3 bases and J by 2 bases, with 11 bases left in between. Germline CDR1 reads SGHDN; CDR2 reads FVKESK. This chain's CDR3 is CASSHLPGAGANVLTF. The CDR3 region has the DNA TGTGCCAGCAGCCACCTCCCAGGGGCTGGGGCCAACGTCCTGACTTTC.

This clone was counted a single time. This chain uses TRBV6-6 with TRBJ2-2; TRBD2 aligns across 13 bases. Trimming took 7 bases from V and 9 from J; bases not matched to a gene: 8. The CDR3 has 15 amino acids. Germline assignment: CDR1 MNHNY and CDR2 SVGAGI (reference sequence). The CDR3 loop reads CASTWTSGSLRELFF. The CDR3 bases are TGTGCCAGCACTTGGACTAGCGGGAGTCTCCGGGAGCTGTTTTTT.

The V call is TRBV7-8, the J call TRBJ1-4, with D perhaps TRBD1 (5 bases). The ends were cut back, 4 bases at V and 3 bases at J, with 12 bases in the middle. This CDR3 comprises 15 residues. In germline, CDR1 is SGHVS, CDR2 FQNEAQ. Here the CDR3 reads CASSSSRAPNEKLFF. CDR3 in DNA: TGTGCCAGCAGCTCCTCCAGGGCACCTAATGAAAAACTGTTTTTT.

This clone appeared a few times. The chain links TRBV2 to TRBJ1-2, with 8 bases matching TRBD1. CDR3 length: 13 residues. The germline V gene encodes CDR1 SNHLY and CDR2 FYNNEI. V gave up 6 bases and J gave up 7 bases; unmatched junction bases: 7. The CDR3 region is CASSGQGRFGYTF. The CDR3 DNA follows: TGTGCCAGCAGCGGACAGGGCCGCTTTGGCTACACCTTC.

The CDR3 DNA reads as TGTGCCAGCTCCCTGACAGGGAAGCACGAGCAGTACTTC. It yields the protein CASSLTGKHEQYF. V and J are TRBV18 and TRBJ2-7, with 7 bases lining up with TRBD1. This CDR3 has 13 amino acids. The V and J ends lost 6 bases and 5 bases, in that order; junction bases with no gene match: 7. Per the germline V gene, CDR1 is KGHSH and CDR2 is LQKENI.

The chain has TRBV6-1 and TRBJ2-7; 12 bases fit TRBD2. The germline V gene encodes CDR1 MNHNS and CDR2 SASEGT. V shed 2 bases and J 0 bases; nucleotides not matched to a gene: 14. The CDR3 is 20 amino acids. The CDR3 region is CASSERESSGRAGSSYEQYF. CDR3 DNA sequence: TGTGCCAGCAGTGAAAGGGAGTCTAGCGGGAGGGCCGGGAGCTCCTACGAGCAGTACTTC.

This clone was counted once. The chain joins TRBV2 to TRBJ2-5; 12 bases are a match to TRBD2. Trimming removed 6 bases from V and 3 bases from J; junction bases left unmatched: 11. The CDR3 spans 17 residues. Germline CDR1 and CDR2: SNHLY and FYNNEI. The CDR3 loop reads CASSRQLAGGLEETQYF. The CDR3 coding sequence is TGTGCCAGCAGCCGACAACTAGCGGGAGGTTTGGAAGAGACCCAGTACTTC.